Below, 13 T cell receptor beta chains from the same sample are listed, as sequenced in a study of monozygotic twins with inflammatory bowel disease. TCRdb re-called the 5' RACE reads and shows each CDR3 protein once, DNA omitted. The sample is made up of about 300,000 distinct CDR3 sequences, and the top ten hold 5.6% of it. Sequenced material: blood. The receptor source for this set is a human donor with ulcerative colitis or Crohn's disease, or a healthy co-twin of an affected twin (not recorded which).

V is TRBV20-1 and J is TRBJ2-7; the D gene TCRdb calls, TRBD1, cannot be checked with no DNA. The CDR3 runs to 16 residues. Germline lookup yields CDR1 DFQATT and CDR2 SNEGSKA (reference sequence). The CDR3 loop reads CSARNAPGQGHYEQYF.

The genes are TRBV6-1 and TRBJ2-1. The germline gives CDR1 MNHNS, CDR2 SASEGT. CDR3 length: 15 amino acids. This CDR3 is CASRSGRWSYNEQFF.

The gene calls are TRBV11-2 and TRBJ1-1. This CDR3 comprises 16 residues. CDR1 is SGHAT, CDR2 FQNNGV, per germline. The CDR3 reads CASSLGFISGIAEAFF.

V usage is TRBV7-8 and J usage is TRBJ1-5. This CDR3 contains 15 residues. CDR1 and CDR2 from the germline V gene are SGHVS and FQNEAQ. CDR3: CASSRSTGTIQPQHF.

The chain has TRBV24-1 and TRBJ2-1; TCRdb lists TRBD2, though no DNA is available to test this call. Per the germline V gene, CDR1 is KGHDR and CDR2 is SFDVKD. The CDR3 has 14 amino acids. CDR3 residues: CATSAGRAYNEQFF.

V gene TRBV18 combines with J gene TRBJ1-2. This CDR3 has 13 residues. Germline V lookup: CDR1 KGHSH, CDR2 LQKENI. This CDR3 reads CASSLDAGGGYTF. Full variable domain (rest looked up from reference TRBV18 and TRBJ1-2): NAGVMQNPRHLVRRRGQEARLRCSPMKGHSHVYWYRQLPEEGLKFMVYLQKENIIDESGMPKERFSAEFPKEGPSILRIQQVVRGDSAAYFCASSLDAGGGYTFGSGTRLTVV.

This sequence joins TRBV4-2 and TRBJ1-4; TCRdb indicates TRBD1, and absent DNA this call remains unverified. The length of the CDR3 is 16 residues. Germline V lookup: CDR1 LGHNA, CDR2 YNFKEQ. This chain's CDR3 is CASSQVQRGKNEKLFF.

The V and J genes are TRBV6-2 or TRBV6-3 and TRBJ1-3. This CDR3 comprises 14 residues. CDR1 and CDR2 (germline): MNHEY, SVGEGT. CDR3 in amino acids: CASSPRLSGNTIYF.

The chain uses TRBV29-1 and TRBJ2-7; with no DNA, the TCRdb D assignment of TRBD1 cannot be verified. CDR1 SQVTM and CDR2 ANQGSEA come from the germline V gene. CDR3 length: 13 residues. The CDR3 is CSVEGSGNYEQYF.

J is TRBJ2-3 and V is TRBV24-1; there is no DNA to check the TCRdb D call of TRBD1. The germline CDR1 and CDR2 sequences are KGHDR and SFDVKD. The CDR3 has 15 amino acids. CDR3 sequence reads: CATSAAGQGKNTQYF.

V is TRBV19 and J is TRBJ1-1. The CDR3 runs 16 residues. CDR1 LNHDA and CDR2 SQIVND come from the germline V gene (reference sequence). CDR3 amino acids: CASSPPGTRGITEAFF.

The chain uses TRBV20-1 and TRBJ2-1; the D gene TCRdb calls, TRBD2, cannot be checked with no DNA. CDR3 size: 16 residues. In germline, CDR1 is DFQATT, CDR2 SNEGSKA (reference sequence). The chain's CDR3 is CSAKISGGSSYNEQFF.

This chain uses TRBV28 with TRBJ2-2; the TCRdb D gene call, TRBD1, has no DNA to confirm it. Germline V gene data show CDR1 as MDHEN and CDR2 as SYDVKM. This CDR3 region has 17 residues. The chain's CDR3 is CASSLYGGSRNTGELFF. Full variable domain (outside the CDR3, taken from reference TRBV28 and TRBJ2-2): DVKVTQSSRYLVKRTGEKVFLECVQDMDHENMFWYRQDPGLGLRLIYFSYDVKMKEKGDIPEGYSVSREKKERFSLILESASTNQTSMYLCASSLYGGSRNTGELFFGEGSRLTVL.